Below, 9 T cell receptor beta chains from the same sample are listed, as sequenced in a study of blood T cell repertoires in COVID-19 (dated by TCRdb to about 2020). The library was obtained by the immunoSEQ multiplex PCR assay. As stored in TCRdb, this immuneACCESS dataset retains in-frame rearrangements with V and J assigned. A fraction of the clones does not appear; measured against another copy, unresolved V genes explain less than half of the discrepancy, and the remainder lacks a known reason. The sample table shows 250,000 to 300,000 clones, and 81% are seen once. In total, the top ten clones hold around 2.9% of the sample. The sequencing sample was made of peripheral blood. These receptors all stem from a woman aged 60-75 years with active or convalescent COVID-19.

CDR3 sequence: CASSYLGGGTEAFF. The CDR3 DNA reads TGTGCCAGCAGTTACTTGGGGGGTGGCACTGAAGCTTTCTTT. The rearrangement uses TRBV6-2 or TRBV6-3 and TRBJ1-1; a possible D gene is TRBD1 (5 bases). With 1 base removed from V and 4 bases from J, the gap between germline ends came to 10 bases. Germline CDR1 and CDR2: MNHEY and SVGEGT. CDR3 length: 14 amino acids.

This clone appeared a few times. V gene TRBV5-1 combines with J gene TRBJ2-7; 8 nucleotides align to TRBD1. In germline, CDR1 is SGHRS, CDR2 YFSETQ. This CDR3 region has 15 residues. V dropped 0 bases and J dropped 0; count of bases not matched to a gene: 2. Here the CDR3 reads CASSLGTGPSYEQYF. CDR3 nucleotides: TGCGCCAGCAGCTTGGGGACAGGGCCCTCCTACGAGCAGTACTTC.

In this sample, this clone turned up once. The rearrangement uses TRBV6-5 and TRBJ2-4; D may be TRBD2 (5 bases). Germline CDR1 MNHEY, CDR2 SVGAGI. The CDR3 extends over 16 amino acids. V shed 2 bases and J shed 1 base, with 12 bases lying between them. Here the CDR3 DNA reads TGTGCCAGCAGTTACACGAGGGCTGAGGCCAAAAACATTCAGTACTTC. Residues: CASSYTRAEAKNIQYF.

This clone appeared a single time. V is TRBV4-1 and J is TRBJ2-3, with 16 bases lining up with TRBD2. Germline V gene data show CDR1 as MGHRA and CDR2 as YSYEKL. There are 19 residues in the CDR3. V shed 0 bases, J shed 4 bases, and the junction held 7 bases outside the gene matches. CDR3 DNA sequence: TGCGCCAGCAGCCAAGAAAGTCAGGGGACTAGCGGGGGGGCAGATACGCAGTATTTT. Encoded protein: CASSQESQGTSGGADTQYF.

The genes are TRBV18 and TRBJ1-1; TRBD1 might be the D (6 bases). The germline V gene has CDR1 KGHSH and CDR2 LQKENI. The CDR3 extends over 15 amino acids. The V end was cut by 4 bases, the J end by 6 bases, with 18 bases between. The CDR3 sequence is CASSLDVGGAAEAFF. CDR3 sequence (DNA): TGTGCCAGCTCACTCGACGTGGGGGGGGCGGCTGAAGCTTTCTTT.

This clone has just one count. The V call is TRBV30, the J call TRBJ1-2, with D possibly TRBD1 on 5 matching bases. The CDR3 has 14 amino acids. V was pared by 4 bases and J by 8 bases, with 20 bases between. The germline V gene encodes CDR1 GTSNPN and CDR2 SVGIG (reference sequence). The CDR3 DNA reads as TGTGCCTGGACTGCCGGGCAGGGCCCGTGGGGCTACACCTTC. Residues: CAWTAGQGPWGYTF.

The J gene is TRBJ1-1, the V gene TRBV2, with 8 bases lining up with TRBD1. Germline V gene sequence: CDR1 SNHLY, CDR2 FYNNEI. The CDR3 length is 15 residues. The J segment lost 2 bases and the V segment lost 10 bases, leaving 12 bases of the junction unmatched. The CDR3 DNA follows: TGTGCCACCACGAAGCCTGGACAGGGTAACACTGAAGCTTTCTTT. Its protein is CATTKPGQGNTEAFF.

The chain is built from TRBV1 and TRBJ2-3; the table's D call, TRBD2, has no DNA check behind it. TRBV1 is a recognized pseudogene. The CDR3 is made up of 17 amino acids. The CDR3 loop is CTSSPGVFQALKDTQYF. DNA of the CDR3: TGCACCAGCAGCCCCGGGGTTTTCCAGGCGCTCAAAGATACGCAGTATTTT.

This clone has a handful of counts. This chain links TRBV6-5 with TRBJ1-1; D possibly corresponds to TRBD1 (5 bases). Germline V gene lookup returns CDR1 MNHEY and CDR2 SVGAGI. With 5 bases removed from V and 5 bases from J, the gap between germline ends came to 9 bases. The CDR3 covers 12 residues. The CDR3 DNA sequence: TGTGCCAGCAGTAGGGGCCTGACTGAAGCTTTCTTT. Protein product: CASSRGLTEAFF.